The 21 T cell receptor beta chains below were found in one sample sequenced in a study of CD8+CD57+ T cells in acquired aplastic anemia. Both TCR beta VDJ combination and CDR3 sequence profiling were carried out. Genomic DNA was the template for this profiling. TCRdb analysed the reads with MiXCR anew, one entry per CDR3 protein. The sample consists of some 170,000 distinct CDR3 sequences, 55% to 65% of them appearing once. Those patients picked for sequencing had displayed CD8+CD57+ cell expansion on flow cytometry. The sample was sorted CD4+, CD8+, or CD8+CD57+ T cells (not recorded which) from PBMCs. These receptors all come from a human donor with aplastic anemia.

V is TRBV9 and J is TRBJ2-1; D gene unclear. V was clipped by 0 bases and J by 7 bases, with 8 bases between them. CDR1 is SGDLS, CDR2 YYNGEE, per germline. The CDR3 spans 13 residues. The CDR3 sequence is CASSVATDNEQFF. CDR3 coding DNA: TGTGCCAGCAGCGTAGCCACAGATAATGAGCAGTTCTTC.

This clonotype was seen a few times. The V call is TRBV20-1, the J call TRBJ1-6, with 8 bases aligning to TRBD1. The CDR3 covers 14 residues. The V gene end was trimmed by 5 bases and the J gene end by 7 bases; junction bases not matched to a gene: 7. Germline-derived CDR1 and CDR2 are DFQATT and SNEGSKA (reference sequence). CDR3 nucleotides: TGCAGTGCTGCCGGGACAGGTGGAAATTCACCCCTCCACTTT. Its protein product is CSAAGTGGNSPLHF.

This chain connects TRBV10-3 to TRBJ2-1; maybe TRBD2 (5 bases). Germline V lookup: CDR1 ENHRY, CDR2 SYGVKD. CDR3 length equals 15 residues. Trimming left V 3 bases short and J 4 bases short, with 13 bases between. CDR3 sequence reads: CAISELGGGYNEQFF. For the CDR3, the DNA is TGTGCCATCAGTGAATTGGGCGGAGGATACAATGAGCAGTTCTTC.

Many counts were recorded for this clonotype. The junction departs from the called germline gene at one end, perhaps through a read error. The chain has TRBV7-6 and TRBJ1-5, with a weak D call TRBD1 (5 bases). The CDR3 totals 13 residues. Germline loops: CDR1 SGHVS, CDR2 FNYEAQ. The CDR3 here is CASAWGSKQPQHF. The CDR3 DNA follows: TGTGCCAGCGCCTGGGGGAGCAAACAGCCCCAGCATTTT.

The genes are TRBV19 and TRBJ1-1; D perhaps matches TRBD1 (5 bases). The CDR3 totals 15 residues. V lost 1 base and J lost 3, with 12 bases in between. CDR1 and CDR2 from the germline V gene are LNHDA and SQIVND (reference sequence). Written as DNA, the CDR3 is TGTGCCAGTAGTATAGTCGGAAGGGGTGACACTGAAGCTTTCTTT. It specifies CASSIVGRGDTEAFF.

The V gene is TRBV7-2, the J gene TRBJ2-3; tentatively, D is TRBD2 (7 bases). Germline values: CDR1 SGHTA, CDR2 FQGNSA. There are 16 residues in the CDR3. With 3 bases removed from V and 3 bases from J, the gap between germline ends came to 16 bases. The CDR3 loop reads CASSLGGAVRTDTQYF. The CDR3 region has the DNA TGTGCCAGCAGCTTGGGGGGGGCGGTGAGGACAGATACGCAGTATTTT. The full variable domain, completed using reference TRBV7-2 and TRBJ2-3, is GAGVSQSPSNKVTEKGKDVELRCDPISGHTALYWYRQSLGQGLEFLIYFQGNSAPDKSGLPSDRFSAERTGGSVSTLTIQRTQQEDSAVYLCASSLGGAVRTDTQYFGPGTRLTVL.

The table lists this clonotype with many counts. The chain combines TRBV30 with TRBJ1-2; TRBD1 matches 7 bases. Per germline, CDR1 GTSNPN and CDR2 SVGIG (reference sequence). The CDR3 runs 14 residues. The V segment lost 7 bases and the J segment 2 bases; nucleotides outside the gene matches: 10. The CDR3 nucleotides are TGTGCCTTGGAAGGACAGGCCTTCAACTATGGCTACACCTTC. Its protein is CALEGQAFNYGYTF.

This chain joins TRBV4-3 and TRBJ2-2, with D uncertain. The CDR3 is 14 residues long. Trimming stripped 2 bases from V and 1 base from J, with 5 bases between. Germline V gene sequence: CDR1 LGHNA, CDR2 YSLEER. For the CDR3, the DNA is TGCGCCAGCAGCCAACTCGGGAACACCGGGGAGCTGTTTTTT. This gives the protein CASSQLGNTGELFF.

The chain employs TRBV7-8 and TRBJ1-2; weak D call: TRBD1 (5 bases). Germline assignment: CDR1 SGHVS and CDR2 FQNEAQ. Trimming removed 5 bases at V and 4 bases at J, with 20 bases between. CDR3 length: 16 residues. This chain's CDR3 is CASSLPTRGAPYGYTF. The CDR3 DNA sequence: TGTGCCAGCAGCCTGCCCACGAGGGGCGCACCCTATGGCTACACCTTC.

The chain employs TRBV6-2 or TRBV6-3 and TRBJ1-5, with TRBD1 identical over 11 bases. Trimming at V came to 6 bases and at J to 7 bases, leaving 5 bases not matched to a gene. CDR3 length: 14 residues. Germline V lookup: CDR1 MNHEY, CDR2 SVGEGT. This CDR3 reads CASSPWDRGQPQHF. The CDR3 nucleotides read TGTGCCAGCAGCCCCTGGGACAGGGGGCAGCCCCAGCATTTT.

The CDR3 coding sequence is TGTGCCACCCTCGAGGGGAGGGCAGATACGCAGTATTTT. Translation: CATLEGRADTQYF. The chain uses TRBV10-3 and TRBJ2-3, with 7 bases fitting TRBD2. Germline V gives CDR1 ENHRY, CDR2 SYGVKD. The CDR3 has 13 amino acids. V was pared by 10 bases and J by 4 bases, with 8 bases of the junction left unmatched.

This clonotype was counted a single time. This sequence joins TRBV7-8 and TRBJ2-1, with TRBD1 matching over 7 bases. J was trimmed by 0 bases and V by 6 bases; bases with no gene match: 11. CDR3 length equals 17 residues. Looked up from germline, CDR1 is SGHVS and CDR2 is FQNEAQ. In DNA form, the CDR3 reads TGTGCCAGCAGGAGGGCGGTAGGGGGCTACTCCTACAATGAGCAGTTCTTC. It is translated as CASRRAVGGYSYNEQFF.

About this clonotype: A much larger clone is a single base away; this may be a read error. Here the CDR3 reads CASILALPDTQYF. The CDR3 nucleotides read TGTGCCAGCATTTTAGCTCTCCCGGATACGCAGTATTTT. The chain links TRBV7-2 to TRBJ2-3; D gene unclear. Germline loops: CDR1 SGHTA, CDR2 FQGNSA. The CDR3 runs to 13 residues. The V and J ends lost 7 bases and 6 bases respectively, with 14 bases between them. The whole variable domain, remainder taken from reference TRBV7-2 and TRBJ2-3, is GAGVSQSPSNKVTEKGKDVELRCDPISGHTALYWYRQSLGQGLEFLIYFQGNSAPDKSGLPSDRFSAERTGGSVSTLTIQRTQQEDSAVYLCASILALPDTQYFGPGTRLTVL.

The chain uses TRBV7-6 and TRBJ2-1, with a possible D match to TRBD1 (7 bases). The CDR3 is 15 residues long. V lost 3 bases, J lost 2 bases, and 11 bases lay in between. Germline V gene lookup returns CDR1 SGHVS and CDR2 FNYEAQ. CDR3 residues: CASSLGGQTYNEQFF. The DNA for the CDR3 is TGTGCCAGCAGCTTGGGGGGACAGACCTACAATGAGCAGTTCTTC.

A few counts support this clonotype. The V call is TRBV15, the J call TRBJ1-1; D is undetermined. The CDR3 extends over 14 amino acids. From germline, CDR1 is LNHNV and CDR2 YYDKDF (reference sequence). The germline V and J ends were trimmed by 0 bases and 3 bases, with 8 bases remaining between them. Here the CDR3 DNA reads TGTGCCACCAGCAGAGATCCCGGGGACACTGAAGCTTTCTTT. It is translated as CATSRDPGDTEAFF.

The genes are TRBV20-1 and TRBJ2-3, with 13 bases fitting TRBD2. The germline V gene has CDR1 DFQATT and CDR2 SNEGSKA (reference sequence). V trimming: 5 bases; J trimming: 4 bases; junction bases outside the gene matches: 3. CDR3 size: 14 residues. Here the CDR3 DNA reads TGCAGTGCTCGGACTAGCGGGGGCCCAGATACGCAGTATTTT. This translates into CSARTSGGPDTQYF.

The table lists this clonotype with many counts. The CDR3 sequence: CASSRDRSYGYTF. The DNA for the CDR3 is TGTGCCAGCAGTCGGGACAGGAGCTATGGCTACACCTTC. The V and J genes are TRBV6-5 and TRBJ1-2; 8 nucleotides match TRBD1. V trimming: 5 bases; J trimming: 4 bases; junction bases outside the gene matches: 3. The V gene's germline CDR1 is MNHEY and CDR2 SVGAGI. The CDR3 extends over 13 amino acids.

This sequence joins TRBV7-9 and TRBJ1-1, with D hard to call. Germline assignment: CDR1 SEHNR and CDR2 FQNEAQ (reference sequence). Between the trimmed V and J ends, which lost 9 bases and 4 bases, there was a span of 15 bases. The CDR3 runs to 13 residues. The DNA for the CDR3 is TGTGCCAGTAGTATATCTGGATTCACTGAAGCTTTCTTT. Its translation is CASSISGFTEAFF.

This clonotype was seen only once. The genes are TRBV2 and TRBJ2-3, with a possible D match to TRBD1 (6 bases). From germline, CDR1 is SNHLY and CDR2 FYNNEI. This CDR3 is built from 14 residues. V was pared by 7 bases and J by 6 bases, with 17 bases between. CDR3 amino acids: CASKGQGYPDTQYF. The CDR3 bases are TGTGCCAGCAAGGGCCAGGGGTACCCGGATACGCAGTATTTT.

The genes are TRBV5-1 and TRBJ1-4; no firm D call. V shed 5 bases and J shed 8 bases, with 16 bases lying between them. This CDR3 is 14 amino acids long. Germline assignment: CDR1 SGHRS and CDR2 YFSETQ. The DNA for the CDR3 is TGCGCCAGCAGGCGAGGAGGAGAGAGCGAAAAACTGTTTTTT. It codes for CASRRGGESEKLFF.

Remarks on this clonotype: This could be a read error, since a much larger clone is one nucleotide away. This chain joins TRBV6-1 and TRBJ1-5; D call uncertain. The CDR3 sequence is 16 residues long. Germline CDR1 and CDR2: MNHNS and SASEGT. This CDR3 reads CVSSEVTAYSNQPQHF. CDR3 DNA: TGTGTCAGCAGTGAAGTTACAGCGTATAGCAATCAGCCCCAGCATTTT.